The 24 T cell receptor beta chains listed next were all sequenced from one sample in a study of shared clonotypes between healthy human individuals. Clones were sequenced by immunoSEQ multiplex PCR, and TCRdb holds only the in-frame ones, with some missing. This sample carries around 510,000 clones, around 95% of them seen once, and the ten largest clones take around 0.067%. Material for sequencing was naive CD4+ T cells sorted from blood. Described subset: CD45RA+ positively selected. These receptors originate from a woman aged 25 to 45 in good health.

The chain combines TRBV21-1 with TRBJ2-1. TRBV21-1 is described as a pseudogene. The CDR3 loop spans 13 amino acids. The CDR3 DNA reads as TGTGCCAGCAGCAAAGAAAAAGGGCATGAGCAGTTCTTC. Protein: CASSKEKGHEQFF.

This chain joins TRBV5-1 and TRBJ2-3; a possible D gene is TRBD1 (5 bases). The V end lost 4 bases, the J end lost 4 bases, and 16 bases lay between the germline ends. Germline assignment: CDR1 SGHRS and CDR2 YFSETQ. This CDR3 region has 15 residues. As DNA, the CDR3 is TGCGCCAGCAGCGGCCCGGAGTCCAGGGCAGATACGCAGTATTTT. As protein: CASSGPESRADTQYF.

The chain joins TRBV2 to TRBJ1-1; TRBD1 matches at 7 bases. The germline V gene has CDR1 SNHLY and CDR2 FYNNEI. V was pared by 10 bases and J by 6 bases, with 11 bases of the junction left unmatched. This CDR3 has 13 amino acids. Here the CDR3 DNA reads TGTGCCAAGGTTCGTGACAGGGCCTCTGAAGCTTTCTTT. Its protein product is CAKVRDRASEAFF.

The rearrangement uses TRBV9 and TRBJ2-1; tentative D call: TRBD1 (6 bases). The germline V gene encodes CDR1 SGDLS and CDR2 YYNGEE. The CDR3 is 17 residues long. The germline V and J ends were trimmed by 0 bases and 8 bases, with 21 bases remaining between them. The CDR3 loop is CASSVARGGQWNYEQFF. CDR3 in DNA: TGTGCCAGCAGCGTAGCCCGTGGAGGACAGTGGAACTATGAGCAGTTCTTC.

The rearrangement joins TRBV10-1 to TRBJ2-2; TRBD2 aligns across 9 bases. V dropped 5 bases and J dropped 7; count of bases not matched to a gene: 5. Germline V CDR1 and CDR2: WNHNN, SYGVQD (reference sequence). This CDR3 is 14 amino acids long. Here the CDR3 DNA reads TGCGCCAGCAGTCTAGCGGGATCGGGCGGGGAGCTGTTTTTT. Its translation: CASSLAGSGGELFF.

CDR3 residues: CASSIGPSGTTYNEQFF. As DNA, the CDR3 is TGTGCCAGTAGTATAGGGCCTAGCGGGACCACCTACAATGAGCAGTTCTTC. The chain recombines TRBV19 with TRBJ2-1; 9 positions match TRBD2. This CDR3 is built from 17 residues. Germline V gene data show CDR1 as LNHDA and CDR2 as SQIVND (reference sequence). The ends lost 1 base at V and 2 bases at J; junction bases unmatched: 6.

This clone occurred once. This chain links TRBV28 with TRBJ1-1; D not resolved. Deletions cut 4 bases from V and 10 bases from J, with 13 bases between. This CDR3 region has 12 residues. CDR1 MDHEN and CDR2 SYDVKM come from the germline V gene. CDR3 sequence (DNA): TGTGCCAGCAGTTCAGTTTCTGTTGGAGCTTTCTTT. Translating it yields CASSSVSVGAFF.

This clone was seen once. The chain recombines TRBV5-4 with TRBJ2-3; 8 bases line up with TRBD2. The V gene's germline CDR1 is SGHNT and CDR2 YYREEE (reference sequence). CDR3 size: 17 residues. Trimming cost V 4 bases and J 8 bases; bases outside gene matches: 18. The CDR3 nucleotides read TGTGCCAGCAGCCATCCGGGACTAGGGGCCCCTAAGCCTACGCAGTATTTT. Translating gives CASSHPGLGAPKPTQYF.

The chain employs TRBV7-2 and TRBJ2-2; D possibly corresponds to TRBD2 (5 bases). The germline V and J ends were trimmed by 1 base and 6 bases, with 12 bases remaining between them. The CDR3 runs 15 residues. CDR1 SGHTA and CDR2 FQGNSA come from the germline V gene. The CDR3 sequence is CASSLGGGVAGELFF. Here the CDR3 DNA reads TGTGCCAGCAGCTTAGGTGGAGGAGTCGCCGGGGAGCTGTTTTTT.

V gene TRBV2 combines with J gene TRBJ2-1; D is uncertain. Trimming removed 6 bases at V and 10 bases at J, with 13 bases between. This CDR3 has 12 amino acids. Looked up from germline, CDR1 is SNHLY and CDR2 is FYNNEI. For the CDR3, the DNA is TGTGCCAGCAGCCTTCCCGGGTTAGAGCAGTTCTTC. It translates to CASSLPGLEQFF.

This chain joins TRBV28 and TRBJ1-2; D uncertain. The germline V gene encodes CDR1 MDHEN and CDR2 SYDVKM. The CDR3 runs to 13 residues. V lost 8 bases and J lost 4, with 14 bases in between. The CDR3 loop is CASVYSDFYGYTF. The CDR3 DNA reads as TGTGCCAGCGTCTACAGCGATTTCTATGGCTACACCTTC.

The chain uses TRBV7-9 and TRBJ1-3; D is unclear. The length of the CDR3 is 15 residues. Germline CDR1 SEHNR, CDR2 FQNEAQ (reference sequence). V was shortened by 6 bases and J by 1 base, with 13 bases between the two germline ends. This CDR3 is CASRTDGGSGNTIYF. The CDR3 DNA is TGTGCCAGCAGGACCGATGGTGGGTCTGGAAACACCATATATTTT.

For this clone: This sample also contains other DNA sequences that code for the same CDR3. CDR3 nucleotides: TGTGCCAGCTCCTCGGATTCCTACAATGAGCAGTTCTTC. Translating gives CASSSDSYNEQFF. This chain uses TRBV18 with TRBJ2-1; D gene unclear. The CDR3 is 13 residues long. Trimming removed 6 bases from V and 1 base from J, with 7 bases in between. CDR1 and CDR2 (germline): KGHSH, LQKENI.

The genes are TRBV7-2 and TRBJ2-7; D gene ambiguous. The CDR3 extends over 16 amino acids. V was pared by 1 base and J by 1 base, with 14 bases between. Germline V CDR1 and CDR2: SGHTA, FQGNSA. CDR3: CASSLDQARWSYEQYF. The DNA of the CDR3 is TGTGCCAGCAGCTTAGACCAGGCGAGGTGGTCCTACGAGCAGTACTTC.

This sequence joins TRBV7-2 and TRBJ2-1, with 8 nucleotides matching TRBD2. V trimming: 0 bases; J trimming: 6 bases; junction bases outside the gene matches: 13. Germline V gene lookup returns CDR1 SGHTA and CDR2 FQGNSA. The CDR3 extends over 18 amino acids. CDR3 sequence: CASSLAGTSRMRGNEQFF. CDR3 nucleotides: TGTGCCAGCAGCTTAGCAGGGACTAGTAGGATGCGGGGCAATGAGCAGTTCTTC.

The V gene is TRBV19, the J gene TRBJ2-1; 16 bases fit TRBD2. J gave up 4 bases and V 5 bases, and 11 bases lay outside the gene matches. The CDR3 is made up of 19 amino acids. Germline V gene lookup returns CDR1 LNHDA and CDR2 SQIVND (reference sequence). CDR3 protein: CASSFEGLAGGPGYNEQFF. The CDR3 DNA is TGTGCCAGTAGTTTTGAGGGACTAGCGGGAGGGCCTGGGTACAATGAGCAGTTCTTC. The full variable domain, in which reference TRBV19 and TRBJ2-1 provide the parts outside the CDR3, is DGGITQSPKYLFRKEGQNVTLSCEQNLNHDAMYWYRQDPGQGLRLIYYSQIVNDFQKGDIAEGYSVSREKKESFPLTVTSAQKNPTAFYLCASSFEGLAGGPGYNEQFFGPGTRLTVL.

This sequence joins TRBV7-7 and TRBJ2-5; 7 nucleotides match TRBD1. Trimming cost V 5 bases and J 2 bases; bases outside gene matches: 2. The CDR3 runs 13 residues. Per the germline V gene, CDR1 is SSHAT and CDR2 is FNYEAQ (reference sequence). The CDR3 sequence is CASSPGQQETQYF. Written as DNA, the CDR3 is TGTGCCAGCAGCCCGGGACAGCAAGAGACCCAGTACTTC.

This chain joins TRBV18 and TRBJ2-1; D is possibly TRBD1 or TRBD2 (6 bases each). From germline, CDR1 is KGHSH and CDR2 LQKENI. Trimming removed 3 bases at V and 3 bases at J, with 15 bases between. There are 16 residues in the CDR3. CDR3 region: CASSPGGWINYNEQFF. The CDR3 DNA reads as TGTGCCAGCTCACCGGGGGGCTGGATAAACTACAATGAGCAGTTCTTC.

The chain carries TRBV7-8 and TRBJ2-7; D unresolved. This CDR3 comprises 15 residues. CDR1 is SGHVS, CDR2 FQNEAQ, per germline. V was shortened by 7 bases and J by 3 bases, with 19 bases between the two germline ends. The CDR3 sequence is CASTQGRGLYYEQYF. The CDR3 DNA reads TGTGCCAGCACCCAAGGTCGCGGTTTATACTACGAGCAGTACTTC.

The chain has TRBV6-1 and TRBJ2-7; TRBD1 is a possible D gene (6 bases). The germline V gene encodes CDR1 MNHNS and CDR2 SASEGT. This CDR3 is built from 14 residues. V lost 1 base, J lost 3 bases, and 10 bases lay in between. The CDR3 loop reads CASSEVYRVYEQYF. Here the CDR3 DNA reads TGTGCCAGCAGTGAAGTTTACAGGGTCTACGAGCAGTACTTC.

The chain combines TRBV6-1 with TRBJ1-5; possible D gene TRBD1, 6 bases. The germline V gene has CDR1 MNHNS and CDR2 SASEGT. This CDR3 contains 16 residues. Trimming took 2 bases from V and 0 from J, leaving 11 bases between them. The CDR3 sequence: CASSERTAYSNQPQHF. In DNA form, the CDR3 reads TGTGCCAGCAGTGAACGGACAGCGTATAGCAATCAGCCCCAGCATTTT.

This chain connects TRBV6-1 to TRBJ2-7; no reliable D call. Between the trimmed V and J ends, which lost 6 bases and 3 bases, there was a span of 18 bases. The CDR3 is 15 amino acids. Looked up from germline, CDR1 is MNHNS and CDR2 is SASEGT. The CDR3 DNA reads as TGTGCCAGCAGGCCCTTGTCGCTAGTAAGCTACGAGCAGTACTTC. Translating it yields CASRPLSLVSYEQYF.

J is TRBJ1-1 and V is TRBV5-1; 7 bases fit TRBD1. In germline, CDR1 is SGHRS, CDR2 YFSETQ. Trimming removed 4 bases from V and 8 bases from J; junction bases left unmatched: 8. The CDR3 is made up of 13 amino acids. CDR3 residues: CASSEGQVGEAFF. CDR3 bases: TGCGCCAGCAGCGAAGGACAGGTTGGCGAAGCTTTCTTT.

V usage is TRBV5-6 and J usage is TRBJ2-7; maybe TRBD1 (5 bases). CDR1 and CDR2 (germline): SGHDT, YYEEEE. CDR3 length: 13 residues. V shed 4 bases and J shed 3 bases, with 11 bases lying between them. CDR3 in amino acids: CASSPNQGYEQYF. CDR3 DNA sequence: TGTGCCAGCAGCCCAAACCAGGGCTACGAGCAGTACTTC.